A single sample gave rise to the 3 T cell receptor beta chains below, sequenced in a study of shared clonotypes between healthy human individuals. The table came from immunoSEQ multiplex PCR; TCRdb's copy has only in-frame clones and leaves some out. In the table there are some 2,000,000 clones, about 95% of which are singletons. Positive CCR7 selection of CD45RO-negative cells yielded the naive CD8 cells, and terminally differentiated effector memory CD45RA+ cells were excluded. The sample taken for sequencing was naive CD8+ T cells sorted from blood. The receptor set was obtained from a man younger than 35 in good health.

The CDR3 reads CASSLLAGVGPDTQYF. CDR3 sequence (DNA): TGTGCCAGCAGCTTACTAGCGGGAGTTGGTCCAGATACGCAGTATTTT. V is TRBV11-2 and J is TRBJ2-3; 10 bases line up with TRBD2. Trimming took 2 bases from V and 4 from J; bases not matched to a gene: 6. This CDR3 contains 16 residues. Germline assignment: CDR1 SGHAT and CDR2 FQNNGV.

The chain is built from TRBV13 and TRBJ2-2; D may correspond to TRBD1 or TRBD2 (5 bases each). Germline CDR1 is PRHDT and CDR2 is FYEKMQ (reference sequence). This CDR3 spans 15 amino acids. V lost 5 bases and J lost 1, with 11 bases in between. In DNA, the CDR3 is TGTGCCAGCAGCAGTCATGGGGGGAACACCGGGGAGCTGTTTTTT. It translates to CASSSHGGNTGELFF. Drawing the rest from reference TRBV13 and TRBJ2-2, the complete variable domain is AAGVIQSPRHLIKEKRETATLKCYPIPRHDTVYWYQQGPGQDPQFLISFYEKMQSDKGSIPDRFSAQQFSDYHSELNMSSLELGDSALYFCASSSHGGNTGELFFGEGSRLTVL.

Comments on this clone: This sample also contains other DNA sequences that code for the same CDR3. The chain couples TRBV5-1 to TRBJ1-2; D remains ambiguous. The CDR3 is made up of 11 amino acids. V was shortened by 5 bases and J by 2 bases, with 4 bases between the two germline ends. Germline V CDR1 and CDR2: SGHRS, YFSETQ. CDR3 bases: TGCGCCAGCAGGGGGAACTATGGCTACACCTTC. This codes for CASRGNYGYTF.